The text below deals with one TCR beta chain. Antigen specificity is unknown. V lost 0 bases and J 2 bases, leaving 9 bases between the germline ends. The CDR3 has 15 amino acids. Germline CDR1 reads MRHNA; CDR2 reads SNTAGT. Healthy bone marrow donors made up the donor group. With 60 Vbeta and 13 Jbeta primers, the PCR was carried out. The data were produced by immunoSEQ multiplex PCR, yet TCRdb's version contains in-frame clones alone and is incomplete. Among roughly 180,000 clones listed, over 80% were seen once. The data are from a study of cytomegalovirus exposure and HLA in healthy donors. Findings of the study overall: The study recorded 164 TCR beta chains that were cytomegalovirus-associated. Reportedly, fewer N-insertions than the roughly 600-donor mean appeared in an Asian-associated ancestry cluster in a later analysis.

This TCR was sampled from a girl aged 5-17 years in good health and CMV-seropositive. Specimen: PBMCs. The chain couples TRBV6-4 to TRBJ2-3, with D perhaps matching TRBD2 (6 bases). CDR3 protein: CASSDSGGTTDTQYF. The CDR3 DNA sequence: TGTGCCAGCAGTGACTCTGGAGGGACCACAGATACGCAGTATTTT.